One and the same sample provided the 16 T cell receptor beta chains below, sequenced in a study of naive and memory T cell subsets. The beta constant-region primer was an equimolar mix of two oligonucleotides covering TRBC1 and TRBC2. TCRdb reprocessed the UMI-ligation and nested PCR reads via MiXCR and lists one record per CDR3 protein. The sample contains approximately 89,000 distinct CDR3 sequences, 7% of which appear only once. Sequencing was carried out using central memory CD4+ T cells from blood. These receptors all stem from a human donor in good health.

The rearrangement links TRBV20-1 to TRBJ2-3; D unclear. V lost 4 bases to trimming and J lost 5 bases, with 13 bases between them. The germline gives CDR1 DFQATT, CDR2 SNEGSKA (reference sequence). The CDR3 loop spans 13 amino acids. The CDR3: CSATDGREDTQYF. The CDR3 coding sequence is TGCAGTGCTACCGATGGACGTGAAGATACGCAGTATTTT.

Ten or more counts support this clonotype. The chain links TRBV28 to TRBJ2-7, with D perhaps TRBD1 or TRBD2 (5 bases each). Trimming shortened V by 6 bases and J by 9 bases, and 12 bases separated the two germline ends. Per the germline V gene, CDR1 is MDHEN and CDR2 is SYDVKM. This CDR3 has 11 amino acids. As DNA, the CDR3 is TGTGCCAGCAGAGAGGGGTTTCGGCAGTACTTC. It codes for CASREGFRQYF.

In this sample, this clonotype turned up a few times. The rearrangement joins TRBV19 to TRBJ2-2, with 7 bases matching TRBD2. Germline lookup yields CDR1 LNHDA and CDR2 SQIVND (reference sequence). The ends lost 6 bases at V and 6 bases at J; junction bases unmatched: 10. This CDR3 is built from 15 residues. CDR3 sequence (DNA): TGTGCCAGTAGAGGATCTGCGCGGGAGTCCGGGGAGCTGTTTTTT. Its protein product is CASRGSARESGELFF.

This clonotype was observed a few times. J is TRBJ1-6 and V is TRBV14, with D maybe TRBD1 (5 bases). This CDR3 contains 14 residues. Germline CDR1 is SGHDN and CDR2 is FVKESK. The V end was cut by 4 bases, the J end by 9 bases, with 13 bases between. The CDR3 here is CASSPIKGLSPLHF. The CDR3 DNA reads TGTGCCAGCAGCCCAATCAAGGGACTTTCACCCCTCCACTTT.

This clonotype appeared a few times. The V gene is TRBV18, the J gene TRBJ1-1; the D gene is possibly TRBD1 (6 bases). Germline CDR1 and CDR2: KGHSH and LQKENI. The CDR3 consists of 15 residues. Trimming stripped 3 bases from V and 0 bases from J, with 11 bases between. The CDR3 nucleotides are TGTGCCAGCTCACCTAGGACAGCAATGAACACTGAAGCTTTCTTT. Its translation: CASSPRTAMNTEAFF.

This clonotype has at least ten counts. CDR3 sequence: CSATHRARSTEAFF. CDR3 coding DNA: TGCAGTGCTACACATCGTGCCCGCTCCACTGAAGCTTTCTTT. The J gene is TRBJ1-1, the V gene TRBV20-1, with no clear D. This CDR3 spans 14 amino acids. V was clipped by 4 bases and J by 4 bases, with 16 bases between them. Germline assignment: CDR1 DFQATT and CDR2 SNEGSKA (reference sequence).

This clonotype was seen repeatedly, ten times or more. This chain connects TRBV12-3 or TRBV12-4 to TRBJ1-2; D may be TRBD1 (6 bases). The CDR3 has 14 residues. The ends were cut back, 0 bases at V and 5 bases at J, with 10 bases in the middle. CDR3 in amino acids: CASSLAGQGYGYTF. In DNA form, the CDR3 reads TGTGCCAGCAGTTTAGCGGGCCAGGGGTATGGCTACACCTTC.

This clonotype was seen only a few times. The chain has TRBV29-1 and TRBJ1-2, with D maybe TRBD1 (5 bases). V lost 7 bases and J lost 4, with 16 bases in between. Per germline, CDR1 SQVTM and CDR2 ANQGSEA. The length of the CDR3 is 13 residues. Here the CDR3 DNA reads TGCAGCGACGCCATCCCCGGGGGCTATGGCTACACCTTC. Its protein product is CSDAIPGGYGYTF.

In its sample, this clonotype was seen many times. The CDR3 DNA follows: TGTGCCAGCAGCTACAGGGGCCCCCAAGAGACCCAGTACTTC. It specifies CASSYRGPQETQYF. The chain uses TRBV5-5 and TRBJ2-5, with 7 positions matching TRBD1. V shed 3 bases, J shed 1 base, and the junction held 3 bases outside the gene matches. The CDR3 covers 14 residues. CDR1 is SGHKS, CDR2 YYEKEE, per germline (reference sequence). Looking up the rest from reference TRBV5-5 and TRBJ2-5 gives the full variable domain: DAGVTQSPTHLIKTRGQQVTLRCSPISGHKSVSWYQQVLGQGPQFIFQYYEKEERGRGNFPDRFSARQFPNYSSELNVNALLLGDSALYLCASSYRGPQETQYFGPGTRLLVL.

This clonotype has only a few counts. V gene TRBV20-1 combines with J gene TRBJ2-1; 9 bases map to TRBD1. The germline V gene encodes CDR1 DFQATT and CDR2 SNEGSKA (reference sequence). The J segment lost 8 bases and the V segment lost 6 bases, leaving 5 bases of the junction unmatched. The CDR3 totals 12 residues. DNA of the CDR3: TGCAGTGCAAAACGACAGGGGGATGAGCAGTTCTTC. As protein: CSAKRQGDEQFF.

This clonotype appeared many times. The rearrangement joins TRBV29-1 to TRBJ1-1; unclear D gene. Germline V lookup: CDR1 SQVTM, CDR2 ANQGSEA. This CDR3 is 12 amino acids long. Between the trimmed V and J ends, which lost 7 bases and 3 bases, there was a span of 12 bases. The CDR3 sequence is CSAGRDDTEAFF. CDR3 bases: TGCAGCGCCGGCCGAGATGACACTGAAGCTTTCTTT. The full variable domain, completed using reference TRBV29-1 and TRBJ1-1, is SAVISQKPSRDICQRGTSLTIQCQVDSQVTMMFWYRQQPGQSLTLIATANQGSEATYESGFVIDKFPISRPNLTFSTLTVSNMSPEDSSIYLCSAGRDDTEAFFGQGTRLTVV.

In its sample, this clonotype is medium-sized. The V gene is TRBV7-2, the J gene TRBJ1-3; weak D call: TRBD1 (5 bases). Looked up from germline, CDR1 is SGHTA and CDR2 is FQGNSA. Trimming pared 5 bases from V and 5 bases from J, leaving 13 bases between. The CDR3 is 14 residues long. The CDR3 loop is CASSPRGVRNTIYF. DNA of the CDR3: TGTGCCAGCAGCCCCAGAGGGGTTAGAAACACCATATATTTT. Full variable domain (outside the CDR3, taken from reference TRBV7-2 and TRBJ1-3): GAGVSQSPSNKVTEKGKDVELRCDPISGHTALYWYRQSLGQGLEFLIYFQGNSAPDKSGLPSDRFSAERTGGSVSTLTIQRTQQEDSAVYLCASSPRGVRNTIYFGEGSWLTVV.

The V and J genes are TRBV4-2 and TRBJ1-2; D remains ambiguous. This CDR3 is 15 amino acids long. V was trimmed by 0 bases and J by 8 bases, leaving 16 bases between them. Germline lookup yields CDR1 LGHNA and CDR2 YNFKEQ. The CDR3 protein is CASSQDTQERNGYTF. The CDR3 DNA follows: TGTGCCAGCAGCCAAGATACGCAGGAAAGGAACGGCTACACCTTC.

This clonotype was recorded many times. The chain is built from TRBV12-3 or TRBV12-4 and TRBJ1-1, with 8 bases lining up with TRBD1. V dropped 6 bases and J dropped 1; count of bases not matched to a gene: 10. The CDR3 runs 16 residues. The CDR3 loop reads CASSQRQGSRNTEAFF. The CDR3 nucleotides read TGTGCCAGCAGCCAAAGACAGGGGAGTAGGAACACTGAAGCTTTCTTT.

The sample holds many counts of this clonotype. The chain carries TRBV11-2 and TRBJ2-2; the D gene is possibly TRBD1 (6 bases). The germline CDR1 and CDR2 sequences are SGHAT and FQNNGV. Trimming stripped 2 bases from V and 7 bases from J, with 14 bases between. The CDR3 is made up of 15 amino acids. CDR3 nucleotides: TGTGCCAGCAGCTTACCCGGACAGCCCTACGGGGAGCTGTTTTTT. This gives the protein CASSLPGQPYGELFF.

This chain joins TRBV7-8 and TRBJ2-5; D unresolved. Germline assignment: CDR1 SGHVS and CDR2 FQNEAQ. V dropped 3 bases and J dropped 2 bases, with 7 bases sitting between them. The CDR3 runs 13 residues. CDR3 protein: CASSFSSQETQYF. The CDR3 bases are TGTGCCAGCAGCTTTTCTTCTCAAGAGACCCAGTACTTC.